The 14 T cell receptor beta chains listed next were all sequenced from one sample in a study of T cell responses to AZD1222 COVID-19 vaccine. Clones were sequenced by immunoSEQ multiplex PCR, and TCRdb holds only the in-frame ones, with some missing. This sample has about 170,000 clones, with roughly 90% found just once. Sequenced material: peripheral blood, taken on day 0 of AZD1222 vaccination. Every receptor here comes from an adult in good health.

For the CDR3, the DNA is TGTGCCAGCAGTCATCGAGCTAACTATGGCTACACCTTC. Translating it yields CASSHRANYGYTF. The V gene is TRBV6-6, the J gene TRBJ1-2, with D uncertain. CDR3 size: 13 residues. Trimming took off 5 bases at V and 0 bases at J, with 7 bases between the two ends. Germline CDR1 reads MNHNY; CDR2 reads SVGAGI (reference sequence).

In DNA, the CDR3 is TGTGCCAGCAGCTTAGGTCTACGCTATGGCTACACCTTC. It translates to CASSLGLRYGYTF. The chain employs TRBV7-2 and TRBJ1-2; D remains ambiguous. CDR3 length: 13 residues. The V end was cut by 1 base, the J end by 4 bases, with 7 bases between. Looked up from germline, CDR1 is SGHTA and CDR2 is FQGNSA.

This chain connects TRBV10-3 to TRBJ1-6; D uncertain. The CDR3 contains 15 residues. V shed 6 bases and J shed 5 bases, with 14 bases lying between them. Per the germline V gene, CDR1 is ENHRY and CDR2 is SYGVKD. The CDR3 coding sequence is TGTGCCATCAGGATGGACCCCACCGATAATTCACCCCTCCACTTT. This codes for CAIRMDPTDNSPLHF.

J is TRBJ2-7 and V is TRBV5-1; D is perhaps TRBD1 or TRBD2 (5 bases each). Trimming stripped 1 base from V and 3 bases from J, with 14 bases between. From germline, CDR1 is SGHRS and CDR2 YFSETQ. CDR3 size: 15 residues. CDR3 nucleotide sequence: TGCGCCAGCAGCTTGAAGTTGGGACGGGGCTACGAGCAGTACTTC. Translation: CASSLKLGRGYEQYF.

The chain links TRBV5-4 to TRBJ2-7, with 10 nucleotides matching TRBD2. The length of the CDR3 is 16 residues. The V gene's germline CDR1 is SGHNT and CDR2 YYREEE (reference sequence). V was clipped by 1 base and J by 7 bases; unmatched bases: 11. The CDR3 sequence: CASSLRKLAGVDEQYF. CDR3 coding DNA: TGTGCCAGCAGCTTGAGAAAGCTAGCGGGAGTGGATGAGCAGTACTTC.

The V call is TRBV4-1, the J call TRBJ2-5, with 8 nucleotides matching TRBD1. This CDR3 has 15 amino acids. Trimming at V came to 4 bases and at J to 1 base, leaving 5 bases not matched to a gene. In germline, CDR1 is MGHRA, CDR2 YSYEKL. Here the CDR3 DNA reads TGCGCCAGCAGCCGCGACAGGGGACTCCAAGAGACCCAGTACTTC. Amino acids: CASSRDRGLQETQYF.

The V and J genes are TRBV12-5 and TRBJ2-2, with D maybe TRBD1 (6 bases). Germline CDR1 reads LGHNT; CDR2 reads FRNRAP. The CDR3 sequence is 15 residues long. The V end lost 6 bases, the J end lost 2 bases, and 13 bases lay between the germline ends. CDR3 in DNA: TGTGCTAGTGGCATCGGGACACCTAACACCGGGGAGCTGTTTTTT. Amino acids: CASGIGTPNTGELFF. Drawing the rest from reference TRBV12-5 and TRBJ2-2, the complete variable domain is DARVTQTPRHKVTEMGQEVTMRCQPILGHNTVFWYRQTMMQGLELLAYFRNRAPLDDSGMPKDRFSAEMPDATLATLKIQPSEPRDSAVYFCASGIGTPNTGELFFGEGSRLTVL.

CDR3 DNA sequence: TGTGCCAGCAGTTTATCCTTTGGGGGAGTCTCCTACGAGCAGTACTTC. It yields the protein CASSLSFGGVSYEQYF. The chain couples TRBV27 to TRBJ2-7; D tentatively reads TRBD1 or TRBD2 (5 bases each). V was clipped by 0 bases and J by 0 bases, with 12 bases between them. From germline, CDR1 is MNHEY and CDR2 SMNVEV (reference sequence). This CDR3 region has 16 residues.

The rearrangement joins TRBV2 to TRBJ1-2; TRBD1 matches 10 bases. Germline assignment: CDR1 SNHLY and CDR2 FYNNEI. This CDR3 region has 15 residues. The V gene end was trimmed by 4 bases and the J gene end by 1 base; junction bases not matched to a gene: 3. The CDR3 sequence: CASSGTGGINYGYTF. CDR3 nucleotide sequence: TGTGCCAGCAGTGGGACAGGGGGGATTAACTATGGCTACACCTTC.

This clone showed up just a few times. V and J are TRBV11-2 and TRBJ1-2; D not certain. The germline V gene encodes CDR1 SGHAT and CDR2 FQNNGV. Between the trimmed V and J ends, which lost 3 bases and 6 bases, there was a span of 11 bases. The CDR3 runs to 13 residues. The CDR3 region is CASSLNNRDGYTF. As DNA, the CDR3 is TGTGCCAGCAGCTTGAATAATAGGGATGGCTACACCTTC.

V gene TRBV7-9 combines with J gene TRBJ1-5; TRBD1 aligns across 7 bases. The ends lost 5 bases at V and 5 bases at J; junction bases unmatched: 3. Per the germline V gene, CDR1 is SEHNR and CDR2 is FQNEAQ (reference sequence). The CDR3 has 13 residues. The CDR3 coding sequence is TGTGCCAGCAGCCTCCAGGGGGATCAGCCCCAGCATTTT. Protein product: CASSLQGDQPQHF.

As regards this clone: This same CDR3 is encoded by further DNA sequences in the sample. The V and J genes are TRBV7-2 and TRBJ1-5; tentatively, D is TRBD1 (5 bases). The CDR3 is made up of 16 amino acids. The ends were cut back, 1 base at V and 3 bases at J, with 13 bases in the middle. In germline, CDR1 is SGHTA, CDR2 FQGNSA. In DNA, the CDR3 is TGTGCCAGCAGCTTAGGCGGGGGATTTTCCAATCAGCCCCAGCATTTT. It translates to CASSLGGGFSNQPQHF.

The chain recombines TRBV2 with TRBJ2-1; a possible D gene is TRBD2 (6 bases). Germline CDR1 SNHLY, CDR2 FYNNEI. Trimming pared 4 bases from V and 5 bases from J, leaving 12 bases between. This CDR3 is 14 amino acids long. The CDR3 DNA reads TGTGCCAGCAGTGCTAGCGTTCTTGACAATGAGCAGTTCTTC. This translates into CASSASVLDNEQFF.

The gene calls are TRBV5-1 and TRBJ1-3, with D uncertain. V was cut by 9 bases and J by 1 base, with 11 bases left in between. This CDR3 region has 13 residues. Germline V gene sequence: CDR1 SGHRS, CDR2 YFSETQ. The CDR3 DNA is TGCGCCACCGGAGACGAATCTGGAAACACCATATATTTT. This codes for CATGDESGNTIYF.